This T cell receptor beta chain was retrieved from a study of high-grade serous ovarian cancer treatment subgroups. In the study overall: Samples averaged roughly 14,000 reads and 6,900 or so unique TCR beta rearrangements.

V gave up 6 bases and J gave up 5 bases; unmatched junction bases: 6. Germline V gene sequence: CDR1 MNHEY, CDR2 SVGAGI. This CDR3 has 13 residues. Profiled with immunoSEQ multiplex PCR; TCRdb holds only in-frame clones, not every one. The data show 4,000 or so clones, 70% to 75% seen once. General study results and limits: Same-patient tumor repertoires overlapped at roughly 0.1 to 0.79; different patients barely overlapped. Without spatial data, bulk sequencing limits insight into HGSC tumor diversity. Only CDR3 was analyzed; CDR1 and CDR2 were not.

This clone was detected once. Its antigen is as yet unknown. Tumor tissue was taken before any definitive surgery or chemotherapy was given. Specimen: tumor tissue. V is TRBV6-5 and J is TRBJ2-5; 7 bases line up with TRBD2. This sequence originates from a human donor with high-grade serous ovarian cancer. The chain's CDR3 is CASRTGTIETQYF. DNA for the CDR3: TGTGCCAGCAGGACCGGGACTATCGAGACCCAGTACTTC.